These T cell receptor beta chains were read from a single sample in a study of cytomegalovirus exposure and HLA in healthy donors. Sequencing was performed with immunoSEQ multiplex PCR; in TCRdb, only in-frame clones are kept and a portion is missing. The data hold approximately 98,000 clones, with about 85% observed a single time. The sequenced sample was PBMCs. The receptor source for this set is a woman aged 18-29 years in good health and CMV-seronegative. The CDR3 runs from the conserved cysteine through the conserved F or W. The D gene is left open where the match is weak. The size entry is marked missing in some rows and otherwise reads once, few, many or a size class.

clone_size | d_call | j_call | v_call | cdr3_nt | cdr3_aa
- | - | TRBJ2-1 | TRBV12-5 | TGTGCTAGTGGTTCCGGAGGGGTGGAACAGTTCTTC | CASGSGGVEQFF
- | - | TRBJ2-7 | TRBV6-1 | TGTGCCAGCAGCTATAATGGGGAGGCCTACGAGCAGTACTTC | CASSYNGEAYEQYF
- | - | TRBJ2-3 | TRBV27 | TGTGCCAGCAGGGGGCAGGGCACAGATACGCAGTATTTT | CASRGQGTDTQYF
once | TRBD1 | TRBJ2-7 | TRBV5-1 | TGCGCCAGCAGCCAGGGGGCCTCCTACGAGCAGTACTTC | CASSQGASYEQYF
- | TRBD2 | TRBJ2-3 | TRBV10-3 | TGTGCCATCAGGATGGGACTAGCGGGGGCCATGGATACGCAGTATTTT | CAIRMGLAGAMDTQYF
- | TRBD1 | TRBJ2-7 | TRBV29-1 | TGCAGCGTCTCGAAGGGACAGGAATCCTACGAGCAGTACTTC | CSVSKGQESYEQYF
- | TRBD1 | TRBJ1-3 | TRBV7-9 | TGTGCCAGCAGCTCAAAACAGGGGGCTGGAAACACCATATATTTT | CASSSKQGAGNTIYF
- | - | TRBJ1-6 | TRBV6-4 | TGTGCCAGCAGTGACTCGAAACAGACAGGCCTGTCGAGCTCCTATAATTCACCCCTCCACTTT | CASSDSKQTGLSSSYNSPLHF
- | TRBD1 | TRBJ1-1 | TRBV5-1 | TGCGCCAGCAGCTTGGGACAGGGGCAGGCGAACACTGAAGCTTTCTTT | CASSLGQGQANTEAFF
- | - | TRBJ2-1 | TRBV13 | TGTGCCAGCAGCCCCCGGGGGGCAGCGAACAATGAGCAGTTCTTC | CASSPRGAANNEQFF
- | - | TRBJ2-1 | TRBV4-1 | TGCGCCAGCAGCCAGGTGGGGGGGGGCTCCAATGAGCAGTTCTTC | CASSQVGGGSNEQFF
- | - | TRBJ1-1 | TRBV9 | TGTGCCAGCAGCCCAGAAATGTGGACAGAAGCTTTCTTT | CASSPEMWTEAFF